Shown below are 26 T cell receptor beta chains from a single sample sequenced in a study of OX40 agonist ivuxolimab in advanced cancers. Libraries were prepared through the immunoSEQ multiplex PCR assay. The table comes from immuneACCESS by way of TCRdb, which keeps in-frame sequences with V and J called. Part of the clones is missing from these tables; in studies checked, under half for an unresolved V gene and the rest for unknown reasons. A total of about 88,000 clones appear in this sample, more than 80% of them only once. The ten largest clones represent 0.2% to 0.25% of the sample. The input for sequencing was CD4+ or CD8+ T cells sorted from blood, taken in a trial of the OX40 agonist ivuxolimab. These receptors all come from an adult with an advanced solid tumor such as melanoma, head and neck, liver or kidney cancer.

The V and J genes are TRBV7-6 and TRBJ2-1, with D maybe TRBD1 (6 bases). The CDR3 length is 18 residues. The V gene's germline CDR1 is SGHVS and CDR2 FNYEAQ. V dropped 5 bases and J dropped 5 bases, with 25 bases sitting between them. The CDR3 loop is CASSTRQVRLTTHNEQFF. As DNA, the CDR3 is TGTGCCAGCAGCACTCGACAGGTCAGACTTACGACGCACAATGAGCAGTTCTTC.

A few counts support this clone. The chain carries TRBV2 and TRBJ2-7; tentative D call: TRBD2 (5 bases). V shed 8 bases and J shed 0 bases, with 14 bases lying between them. This CDR3 comprises 14 residues. Germline V lookup: CDR1 SNHLY, CDR2 FYNNEI. DNA for the CDR3: TGTGCCAGCGAACCGGGAATTACCTCCTACGAGCAGTACTTC. It specifies CASEPGITSYEQYF.

The chain links TRBV6-1 to TRBJ2-7; D possibly corresponds to TRBD1 (5 bases). Germline V gene data show CDR1 as MNHNS and CDR2 as SASEGT. Trimming took off 4 bases at V and 3 bases at J, with 10 bases between the two ends. The CDR3 has 13 amino acids. The CDR3 protein is CASSVNRGYEQYF. CDR3 sequence (DNA): TGTGCCAGCAGTGTCAATAGGGGCTACGAGCAGTACTTC.

This chain links TRBV10-3 with TRBJ2-6, with TRBD1 as a possible D gene (5 bases). The germline V gene has CDR1 ENHRY and CDR2 SYGVKD. V was shortened by 3 bases and J by 2 bases, with 8 bases between the two germline ends. CDR3 size: 15 residues. The CDR3 nucleotides read TGTGCCATCAGTGATGTCAGGGCTGGGGCCAACGTCCTGACTTTC. Translation: CAISDVRAGANVLTF.

CDR3: CASSGTSGIYEQYF. The CDR3 coding sequence is TGTGCCAGCAGCGGGACTAGCGGTATCTACGAGCAGTACTTC. V is TRBV28 and J is TRBJ2-5; 11 nucleotides align to TRBD2. Judging by the DNA end, TRBJ2-7 fits better; the J call may be wrong. Germline CDR1 is MDHEN and CDR2 is SYDVKM. This CDR3 region has 14 residues.

The V and J genes are TRBV9 and TRBJ1-2, with 7 bases matching TRBD1. CDR3 length equals 14 residues. Germline CDR1 reads SGDLS; CDR2 reads YYNGEE. V shed 3 bases and J 5 bases; nucleotides not matched to a gene: 7. CDR3 sequence (DNA): TGTGCCAGCAGCGCGATGGGACAGCTATATGGCTACACCTTC. Translated, it gives CASSAMGQLYGYTF.

This rearrangement joins TRBV18 to TRBJ1-6; D is perhaps TRBD1 (5 bases). The CDR3 is 16 amino acids. With 4 bases removed from V and 9 bases from J, the gap between germline ends came to 19 bases. Germline V gene lookup returns CDR1 KGHSH and CDR2 LQKENI. DNA for the CDR3: TGTGCCAGCTCACTAGAAACCGGGACTTCGGGTTCACCCCTCCACTTT. It encodes CASSLETGTSGSPLHF.

The chain joins TRBV16 to TRBJ2-5; D is possibly TRBD1 (6 bases). The CDR3 totals 14 residues. The germline V gene has CDR1 KGHSY and CDR2 FQNENV. Trimming left V 4 bases short and J 1 base short, with 10 bases between. The DNA of the CDR3 is TGTGCCAGCAGCCGAGGACAGATCCAAGAGACCCAGTACTTC. It encodes CASSRGQIQETQYF.

The chain is built from TRBV20-1 and TRBJ1-2; 8 bases agree with TRBD1. The length of the CDR3 is 11 residues. Germline loops: CDR1 DFQATT, CDR2 SNEGSKA (reference sequence). V gave up 2 bases and J gave up 12 bases; unmatched junction bases: 5. CDR3 sequence: CSARLGQADTF. CDR3 coding DNA: TGCAGTGCTAGACTGGGACAGGCCGACACCTTC.

This chain connects TRBV19 to TRBJ2-2; TRBD2 matches 11 bases. The CDR3 covers 17 residues. The germline V gene has CDR1 LNHDA and CDR2 SQIVND (reference sequence). The J segment lost 6 bases and the V segment lost 5 bases, leaving 11 bases of the junction unmatched. CDR3 loop: CASSPVVLAGGPGELFF. The CDR3 coding sequence is TGTGCCAGTAGTCCGGTAGTCCTAGCGGGAGGCCCCGGGGAGCTGTTTTTT.

The chain is built from TRBV9 and TRBJ2-3, with D perhaps TRBD2 (6 bases). The germline V gene encodes CDR1 SGDLS and CDR2 YYNGEE. The CDR3 extends over 14 amino acids. V gave up 4 bases and J gave up 2 bases, with 11 bases separating them. CDR3 sequence: CASSPGVTTDTQYF. DNA for the CDR3: TGTGCCAGCAGCCCGGGGGTCACCACAGATACGCAGTATTTT. The full variable domain, completed using reference TRBV9 and TRBJ2-3, is DSGVTQTPKHLITATGQRVTLRCSPRSGDLSVYWYQQSLDQGLQFLIQYYNGEERAKGNILERFSAQQFPDLHSELNLSSLELGDSALYFCASSPGVTTDTQYFGPGTRLTVL.

The chain couples TRBV7-3 to TRBJ2-5; TRBD2 aligns across 13 bases. V lost 0 bases and J lost 4; bases outside the gene matches: 5. Germline V gene sequence: CDR1 SGHTA, CDR2 FQGTGA. CDR3 length: 17 residues. CDR3 DNA sequence: TGTGCCAGCAGCTTAACAGGACTAGCGGGGGACGGAGAGACCCAGTACTTC. Its protein product is CASSLTGLAGDGETQYF. The full variable domain, in which reference TRBV7-3 and TRBJ2-5 provide the parts outside the CDR3, is GAGVSQTPSNKVTEKGKYVELRCDPISGHTALYWYRQSLGQGPEFLIYFQGTGAADDSGLPNDRFFAVRPEGSVSTLKIQRTERGDSAVYLCASSLTGLAGDGETQYFGPGTRLLVL.

V gene TRBV6-5 combines with J gene TRBJ1-2, with TRBD1 matching over 9 bases. This CDR3 region has 16 residues. CDR1 and CDR2 from the germline V gene are MNHEY and SVGAGI. V was clipped by 4 bases and J by 6 bases; unmatched bases: 12. The CDR3 sequence: CASSFGTGQGKDGYTF. The DNA for the CDR3 is TGTGCCAGCAGTTTCGGAACGGGACAGGGAAAGGATGGCTACACCTTC.

The chain combines TRBV6-5 with TRBJ1-1; D might be TRBD1 (6 bases). The CDR3 has 15 amino acids. V was pared by 6 bases and J by 2 bases, with 16 bases between. In germline, CDR1 is MNHEY, CDR2 SVGAGI. Here the CDR3 reads CASRGDRSKNTEAFF. CDR3 DNA: TGTGCCAGCAGGGGCGACAGGAGCAAAAACACTGAAGCTTTCTTT.

The V and J genes are TRBV9 and TRBJ1-3; D call uncertain. V was cut by 3 bases and J by 0 bases, with 4 bases left in between. The CDR3 sequence is 13 residues long. Germline assignment: CDR1 SGDLS and CDR2 YYNGEE. The CDR3 sequence is CASSENSGNTIYF. The CDR3 DNA sequence: TGTGCCAGCAGCGAGAACTCTGGAAACACCATATATTTT. The full variable domain, its missing parts supplied by reference TRBV9 and TRBJ1-3, is DSGVTQTPKHLITATGQRVTLRCSPRSGDLSVYWYQQSLDQGLQFLIQYYNGEERAKGNILERFSAQQFPDLHSELNLSSLELGDSALYFCASSENSGNTIYFGEGSWLTVV.

The gene calls are TRBV27 and TRBJ1-4; no reliable D call. There are 16 residues in the CDR3. Germline lookup yields CDR1 MNHEY and CDR2 SMNVEV (reference sequence). With 1 base removed from V and 1 base from J, the gap between germline ends came to 10 bases. CDR3: CASSLLGKGTNEKLFF. CDR3 nucleotide sequence: TGTGCCAGCAGTTTATTAGGGAAGGGAACTAATGAAAAACTGTTTTTT.

The rearrangement uses TRBV5-8 and TRBJ2-4, with TRBD2 matching over 8 bases. The CDR3 has 13 residues. The germline gives CDR1 SGHTS, CDR2 YDEGEE. The ends lost 4 bases at V and 16 bases at J; junction bases unmatched: 13. DNA of the CDR3: TGTGCCAGCAGCCAATCCGGCGGGGGGATTAACTACTTC. Translating it yields CASSQSGGGINYF.

The V gene is TRBV9, the J gene TRBJ1-1, with a possible D match to TRBD1 (5 bases). Trimming stripped 0 bases from V and 0 bases from J, with 21 bases between. The CDR3 spans 19 residues. Germline V lookup: CDR1 SGDLS, CDR2 YYNGEE. This chain's CDR3 is CASSVVAHGASLMNTEAFF. The CDR3 DNA is TGTGCCAGCAGCGTAGTCGCGCACGGGGCAAGCCTTATGAACACTGAAGCTTTCTTT.

The chain recombines TRBV11-2 with TRBJ1-1; D not resolved. The V gene lost 1 base and the J gene lost 3 bases, with 9 bases spanning the gap. The V gene's germline CDR1 is SGHAT and CDR2 FQNNGV. The CDR3 extends over 14 amino acids. Here the CDR3 reads CASSLVGGYTEAFF. Written as DNA, the CDR3 is TGTGCCAGCAGCTTAGTCGGCGGGTACACTGAAGCTTTCTTT.

This clone was found once. The chain employs TRBV27 and TRBJ2-5, with D perhaps TRBD2 (6 bases). The CDR3 covers 14 residues. Germline V gene sequence: CDR1 MNHEY, CDR2 SMNVEV (reference sequence). V lost 0 bases, J lost 5 bases, and 10 bases lay in between. The CDR3 protein is CASSLSIGGETQYF. The DNA for the CDR3 is TGTGCCAGCAGTTTATCGATTGGGGGGGAGACCCAGTACTTC.

Here the CDR3 DNA reads TGTGCCAGCAGCTTGTCGGGACCAGATACGCAGTATTTT. This sequence encodes CASSLSGPDTQYF. This rearrangement joins TRBV7-9 to TRBJ2-3; TRBD1 or TRBD2 may be the D gene (5 bases each). Germline assignment: CDR1 SEHNR and CDR2 FQNEAQ (reference sequence). Trimming shortened V by 3 bases and J by 4 bases, and 8 bases separated the two germline ends. This CDR3 spans 13 amino acids. Supplemented by reference TRBV7-9 and TRBJ2-3, the full variable domain reads DTGVSQNPRHKITKRGQNVTFRCDPISEHNRLYWYRQTLGQGPEFLTYFQNEAQLEKSRLLSDRFSAERPKGSFSTLEIQRTEQGDSAMYLCASSLSGPDTQYFGPGTRLTVL.

This chain links TRBV28 with TRBJ1-1, with D tentatively TRBD1 (6 bases). The V gene's germline CDR1 is MDHEN and CDR2 SYDVKM. V was pared by 3 bases and J by 1 base, with 12 bases between. CDR3 length: 15 residues. For the CDR3, the DNA is TGTGCCAGCAGTTTCCCGGGACAAGGGAACACTGAAGCTTTCTTT. Protein: CASSFPGQGNTEAFF.

The CDR3 coding sequence is TGTGCCAGCAGTGTCAGGTATGAGCAGTTCTTC. This gives the protein CASSVRYEQFF. The chain recombines TRBV28 with TRBJ2-1; no clear D gene. The germline V and J ends were trimmed by 5 bases and 8 bases, with 7 bases remaining between them. The length of the CDR3 is 11 residues. In germline, CDR1 is MDHEN, CDR2 SYDVKM.

The chain carries TRBV2 and TRBJ1-2; TRBD1 matches at 8 bases. J was trimmed by 2 bases and V by 10 bases; bases with no gene match: 12. Germline V CDR1 and CDR2: SNHLY, FYNNEI. The CDR3 loop spans 15 amino acids. CDR3 coding DNA: TGTGCCACCGCACCTACAGGGGGTGTCAACTATGGCTACACCTTC. It encodes CATAPTGGVNYGYTF.

The V call is TRBV27, the J call TRBJ2-7, with TRBD1 matching 7 bases. V was pared by 6 bases and J by 2 bases, with 10 bases of the junction left unmatched. This CDR3 contains 15 residues. The germline V gene has CDR1 MNHEY and CDR2 SMNVEV (reference sequence). CDR3 in amino acids: CASSPGQGDAYEQYV. CDR3 DNA: TGTGCCAGCAGCCCCGGGCAGGGGGACGCCTACGAGCAGTACGTC.

The DNA for the CDR3 is TGCGCCAGCAGCGGCGGACCCCGGAAGGGGGAAAAACTGTTTTTT. Translated, it gives CASSGGPRKGEKLFF. This chain joins TRBV5-1 and TRBJ1-4, with a weak D call TRBD1 (5 bases). The CDR3 is 15 amino acids. Germline V gene lookup returns CDR1 SGHRS and CDR2 YFSETQ. The V end lost 4 bases, the J end lost 8 bases, and 18 bases lay between the germline ends.